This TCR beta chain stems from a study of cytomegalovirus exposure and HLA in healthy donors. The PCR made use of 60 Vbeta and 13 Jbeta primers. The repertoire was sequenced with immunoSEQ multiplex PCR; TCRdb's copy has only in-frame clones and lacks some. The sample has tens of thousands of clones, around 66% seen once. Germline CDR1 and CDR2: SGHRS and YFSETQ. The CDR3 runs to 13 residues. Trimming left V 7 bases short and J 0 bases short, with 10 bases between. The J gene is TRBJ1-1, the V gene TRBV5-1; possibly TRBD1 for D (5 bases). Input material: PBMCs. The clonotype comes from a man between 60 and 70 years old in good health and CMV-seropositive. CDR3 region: CASGRDVNTEAFF. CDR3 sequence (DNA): TGCGCCAGCGGGAGGGACGTGAACACTGAAGCTTTCTTT.